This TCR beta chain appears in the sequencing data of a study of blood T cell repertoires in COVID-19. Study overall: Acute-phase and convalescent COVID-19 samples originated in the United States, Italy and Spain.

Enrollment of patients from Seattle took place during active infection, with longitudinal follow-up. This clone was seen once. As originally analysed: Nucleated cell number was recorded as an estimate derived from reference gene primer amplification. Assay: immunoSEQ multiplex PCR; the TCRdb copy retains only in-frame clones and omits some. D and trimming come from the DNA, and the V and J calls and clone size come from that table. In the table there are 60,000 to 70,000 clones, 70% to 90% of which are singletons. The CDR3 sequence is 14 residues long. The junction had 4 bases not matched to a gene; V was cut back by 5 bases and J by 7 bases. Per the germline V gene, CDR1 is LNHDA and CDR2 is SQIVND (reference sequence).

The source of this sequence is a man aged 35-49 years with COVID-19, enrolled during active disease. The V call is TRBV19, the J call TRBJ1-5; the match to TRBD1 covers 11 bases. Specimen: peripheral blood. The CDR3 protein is CASSGTGGPQPQHF. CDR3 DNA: TGTGCCAGTAGTGGGACAGGGGGACCCCAGCCCCAGCATTTT. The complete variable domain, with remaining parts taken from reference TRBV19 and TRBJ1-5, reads DGGITQSPKYLFRKEGQNVTLSCEQNLNHDAMYWYRQDPGQGLRLIYYSQIVNDFQKGDIAEGYSVSREKKESFPLTVTSAQKNPTAFYLCASSGTGGPQPQHFGDGTRLSIL.